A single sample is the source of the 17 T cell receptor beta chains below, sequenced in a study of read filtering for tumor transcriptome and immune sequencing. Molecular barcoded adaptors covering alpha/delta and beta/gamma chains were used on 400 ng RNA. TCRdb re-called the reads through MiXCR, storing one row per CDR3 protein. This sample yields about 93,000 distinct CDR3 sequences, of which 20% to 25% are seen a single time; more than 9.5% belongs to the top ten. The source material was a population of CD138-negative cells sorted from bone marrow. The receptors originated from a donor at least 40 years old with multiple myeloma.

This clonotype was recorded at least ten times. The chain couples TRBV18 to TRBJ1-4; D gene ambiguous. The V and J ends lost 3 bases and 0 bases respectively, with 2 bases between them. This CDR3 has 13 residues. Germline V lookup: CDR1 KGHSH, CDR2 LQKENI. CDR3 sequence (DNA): TGTGCCAGCTCACCTTCAACTAATGAAAAACTGTTTTTT. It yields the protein CASSPSTNEKLFF.

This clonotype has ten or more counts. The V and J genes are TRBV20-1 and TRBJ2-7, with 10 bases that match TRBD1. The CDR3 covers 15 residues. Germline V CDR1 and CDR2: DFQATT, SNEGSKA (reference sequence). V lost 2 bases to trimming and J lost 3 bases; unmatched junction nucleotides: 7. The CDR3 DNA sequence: TGCAGTGCTAGATCCGGGACAGGGGTTTACTACGAGCAGTACTTC. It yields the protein CSARSGTGVYYEQYF.

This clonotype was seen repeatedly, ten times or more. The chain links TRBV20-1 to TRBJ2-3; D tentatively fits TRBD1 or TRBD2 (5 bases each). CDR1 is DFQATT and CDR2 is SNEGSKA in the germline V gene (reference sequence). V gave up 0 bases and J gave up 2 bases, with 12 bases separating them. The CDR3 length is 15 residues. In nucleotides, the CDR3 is TGCAGTGCTAGAGATGTGGGGGTTCCCACAGATACGCAGTATTTT. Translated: CSARDVGVPTDTQYF.

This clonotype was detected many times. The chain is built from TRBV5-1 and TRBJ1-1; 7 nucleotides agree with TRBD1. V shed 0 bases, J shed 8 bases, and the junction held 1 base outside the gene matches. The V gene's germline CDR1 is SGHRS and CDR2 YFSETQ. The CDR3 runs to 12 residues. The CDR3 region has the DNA TGCGCCAGCAGCTTGGGACAGGGAGAAGCTTTCTTT. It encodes CASSLGQGEAFF.

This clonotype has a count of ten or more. The CDR3 nucleotides are TGTGCCAGTAGTCTCGCCGGGACAAGGCCAAAGAACACTGAAGCTTTCTTT. Translation gives CASSLAGTRPKNTEAFF. The chain links TRBV19 to TRBJ1-1; D possibly corresponds to TRBD1 (6 bases). With 5 bases removed from V and 1 base from J, the gap between germline ends came to 20 bases. CDR1 is LNHDA, CDR2 SQIVND, per germline (reference sequence). This CDR3 comprises 17 residues.

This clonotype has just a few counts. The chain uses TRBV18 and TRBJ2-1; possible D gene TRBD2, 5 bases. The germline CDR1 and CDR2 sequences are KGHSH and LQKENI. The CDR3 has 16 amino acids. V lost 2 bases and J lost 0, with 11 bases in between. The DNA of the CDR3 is TGTGCCAGCTCACCATCACGGGATAGCTCCTACAATGAGCAGTTCTTC. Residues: CASSPSRDSSYNEQFF.

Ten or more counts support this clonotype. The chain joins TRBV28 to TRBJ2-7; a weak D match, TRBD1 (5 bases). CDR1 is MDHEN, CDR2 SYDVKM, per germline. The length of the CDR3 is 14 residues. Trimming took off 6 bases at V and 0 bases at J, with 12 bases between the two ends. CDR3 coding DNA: TGTGCCAGCAGGGACATCCTGAGCTCCTACGAGCAGTACTTC. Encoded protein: CASRDILSSYEQYF.

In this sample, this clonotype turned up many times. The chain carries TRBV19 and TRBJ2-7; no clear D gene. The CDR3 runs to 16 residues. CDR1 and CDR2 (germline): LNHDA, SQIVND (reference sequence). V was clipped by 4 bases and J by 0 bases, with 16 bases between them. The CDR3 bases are TGTGCCAGTAGTACCAACAGCCTTAAAAGCTCCTACGAGCAGTACTTC. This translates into CASSTNSLKSSYEQYF.

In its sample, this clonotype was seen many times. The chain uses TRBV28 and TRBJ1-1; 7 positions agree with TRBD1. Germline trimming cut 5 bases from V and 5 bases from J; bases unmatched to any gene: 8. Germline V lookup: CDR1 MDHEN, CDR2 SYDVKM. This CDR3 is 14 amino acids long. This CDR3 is CASSLGQQGTEAFF. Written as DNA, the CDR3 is TGTGCCAGCAGTCTGGGACAGCAGGGAACTGAAGCTTTCTTT.

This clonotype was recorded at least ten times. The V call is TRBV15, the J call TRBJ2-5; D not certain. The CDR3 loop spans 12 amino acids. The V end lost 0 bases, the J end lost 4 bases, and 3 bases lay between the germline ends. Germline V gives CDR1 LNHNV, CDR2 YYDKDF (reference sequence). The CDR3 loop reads CATSRDRETQYF. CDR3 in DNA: TGTGCCACCAGCAGAGATCGAGAGACCCAGTACTTC.

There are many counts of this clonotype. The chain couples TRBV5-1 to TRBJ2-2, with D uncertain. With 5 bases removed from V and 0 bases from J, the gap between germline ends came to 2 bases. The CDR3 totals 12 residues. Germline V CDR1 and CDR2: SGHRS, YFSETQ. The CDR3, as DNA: TGCGCCAGCAGGGCGAACACCGGGGAGCTGTTTTTT. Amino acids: CASRANTGELFF. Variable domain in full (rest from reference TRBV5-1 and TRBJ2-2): KAGVTQTPRYLIKTRGQQVTLSCSPISGHRSVSWYQQTPGQGLQFLFEYFSETQRNKGNFPGRFSGRQFSNSRSEMNVSTLELGDSALYLCASRANTGELFFGEGSRLTVL.

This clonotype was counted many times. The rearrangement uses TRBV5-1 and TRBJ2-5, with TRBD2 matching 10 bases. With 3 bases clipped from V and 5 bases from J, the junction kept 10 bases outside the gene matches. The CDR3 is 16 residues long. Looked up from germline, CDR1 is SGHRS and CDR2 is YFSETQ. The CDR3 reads CASSSGGAGGHETQYF. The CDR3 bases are TGCGCCAGCAGCTCCGGAGGAGCGGGGGGGCACGAGACCCAGTACTTC.

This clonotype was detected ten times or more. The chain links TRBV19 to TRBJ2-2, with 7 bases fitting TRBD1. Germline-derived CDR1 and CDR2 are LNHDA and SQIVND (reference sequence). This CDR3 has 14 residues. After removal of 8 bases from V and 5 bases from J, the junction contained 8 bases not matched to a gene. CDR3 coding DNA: TGTGCCAGTTCCGACAGGGCGTGGACCGGGGAGCTGTTTTTT. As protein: CASSDRAWTGELFF.

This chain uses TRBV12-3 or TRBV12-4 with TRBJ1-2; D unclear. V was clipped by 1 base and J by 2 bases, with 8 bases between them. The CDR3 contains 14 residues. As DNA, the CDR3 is TGTGCCAGCAGTTTAGAAGCAGTCAACTATGGCTACACCTTC. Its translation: CASSLEAVNYGYTF.

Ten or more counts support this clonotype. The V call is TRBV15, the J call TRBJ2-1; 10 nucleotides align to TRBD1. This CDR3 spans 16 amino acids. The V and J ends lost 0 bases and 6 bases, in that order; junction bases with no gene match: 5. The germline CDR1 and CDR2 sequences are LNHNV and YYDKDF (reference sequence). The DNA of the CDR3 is TGTGCCACCAGCAGAGATCTTAGGGACAGGGGCAATGAGCAGTTCTTC. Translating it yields CATSRDLRDRGNEQFF.

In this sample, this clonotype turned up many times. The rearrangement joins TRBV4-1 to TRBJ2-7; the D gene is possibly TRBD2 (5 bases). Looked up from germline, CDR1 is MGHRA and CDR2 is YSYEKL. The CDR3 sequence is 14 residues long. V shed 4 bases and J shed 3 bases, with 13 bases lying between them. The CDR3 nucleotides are TGCGCCAGCAGCCTCGGACTGGAGTACTACGAGCAGTACTTC. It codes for CASSLGLEYYEQYF.

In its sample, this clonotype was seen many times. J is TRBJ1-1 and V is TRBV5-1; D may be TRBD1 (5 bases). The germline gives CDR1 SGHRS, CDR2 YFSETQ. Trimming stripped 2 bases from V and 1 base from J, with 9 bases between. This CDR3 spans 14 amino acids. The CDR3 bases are TGCGCCAGCAGCTTTCCCCAGGGGAACACTGAAGCTTTCTTT. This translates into CASSFPQGNTEAFF.